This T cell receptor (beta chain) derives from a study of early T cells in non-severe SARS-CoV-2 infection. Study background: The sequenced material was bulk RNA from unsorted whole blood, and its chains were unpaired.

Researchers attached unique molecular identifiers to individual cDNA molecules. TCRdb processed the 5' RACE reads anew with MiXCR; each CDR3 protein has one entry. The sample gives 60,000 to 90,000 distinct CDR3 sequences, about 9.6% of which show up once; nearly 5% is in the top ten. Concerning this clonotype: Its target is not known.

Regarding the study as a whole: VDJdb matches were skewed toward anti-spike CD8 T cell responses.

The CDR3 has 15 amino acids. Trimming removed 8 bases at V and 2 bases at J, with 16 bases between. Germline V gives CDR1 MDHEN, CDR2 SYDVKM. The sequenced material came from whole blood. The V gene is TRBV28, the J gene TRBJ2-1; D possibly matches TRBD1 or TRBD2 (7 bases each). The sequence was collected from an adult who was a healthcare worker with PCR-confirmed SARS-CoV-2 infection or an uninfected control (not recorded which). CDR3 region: CASESGTVAYNEQFF. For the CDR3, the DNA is TGTGCCAGCGAAAGCGGGACAGTGGCCTACAATGAGCAGTTCTTC.